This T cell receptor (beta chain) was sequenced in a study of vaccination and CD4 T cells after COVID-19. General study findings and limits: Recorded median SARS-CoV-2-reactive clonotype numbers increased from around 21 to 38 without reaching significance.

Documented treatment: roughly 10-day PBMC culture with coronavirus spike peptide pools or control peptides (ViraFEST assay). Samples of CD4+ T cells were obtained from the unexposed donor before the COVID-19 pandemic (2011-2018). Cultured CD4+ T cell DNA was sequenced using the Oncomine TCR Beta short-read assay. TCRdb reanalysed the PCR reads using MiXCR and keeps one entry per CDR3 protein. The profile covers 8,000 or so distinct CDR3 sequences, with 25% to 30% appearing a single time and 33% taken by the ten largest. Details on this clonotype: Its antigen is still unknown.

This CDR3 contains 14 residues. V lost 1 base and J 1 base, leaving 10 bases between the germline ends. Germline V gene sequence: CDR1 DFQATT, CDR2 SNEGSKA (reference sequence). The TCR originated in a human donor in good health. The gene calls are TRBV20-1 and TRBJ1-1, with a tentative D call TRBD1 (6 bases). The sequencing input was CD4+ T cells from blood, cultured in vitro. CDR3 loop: CSARGGGKNTEAFF. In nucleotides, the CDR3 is TGCAGTGCTAGAGGGGGGGGCAAGAACACTGAAGCTTTCTTT.